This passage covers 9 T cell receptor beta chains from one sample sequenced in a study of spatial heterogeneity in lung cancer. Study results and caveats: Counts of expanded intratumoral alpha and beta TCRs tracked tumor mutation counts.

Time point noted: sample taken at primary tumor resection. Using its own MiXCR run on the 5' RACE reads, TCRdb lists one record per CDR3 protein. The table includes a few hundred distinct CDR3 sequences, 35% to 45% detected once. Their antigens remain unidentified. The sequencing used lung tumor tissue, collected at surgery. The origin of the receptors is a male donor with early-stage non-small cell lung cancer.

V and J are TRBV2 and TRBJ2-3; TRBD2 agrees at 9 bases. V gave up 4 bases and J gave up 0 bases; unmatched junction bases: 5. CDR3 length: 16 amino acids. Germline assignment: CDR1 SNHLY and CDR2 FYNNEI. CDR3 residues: CASSVGLAGSTDTQYF. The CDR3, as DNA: TGTGCCAGCAGTGTTGGCCTAGCGGGAAGCACAGATACGCAGTATTTT.

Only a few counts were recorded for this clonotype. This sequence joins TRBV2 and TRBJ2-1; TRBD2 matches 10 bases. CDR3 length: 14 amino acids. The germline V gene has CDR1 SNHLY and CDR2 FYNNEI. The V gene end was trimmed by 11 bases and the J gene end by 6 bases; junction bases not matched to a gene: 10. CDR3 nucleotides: TGTGCCGGATATGGAGCGGGGGGGCCCAATGAGCAGTTCTTC. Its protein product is CAGYGAGGPNEQFF.

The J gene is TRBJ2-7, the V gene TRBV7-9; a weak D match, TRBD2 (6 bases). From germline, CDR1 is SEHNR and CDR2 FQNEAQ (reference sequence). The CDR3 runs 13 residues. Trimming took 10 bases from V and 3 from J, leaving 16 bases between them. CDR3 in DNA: TGTGCCACAGGTACGGTGCGGGGCTACGAGCAGTACTTC. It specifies CATGTVRGYEQYF.

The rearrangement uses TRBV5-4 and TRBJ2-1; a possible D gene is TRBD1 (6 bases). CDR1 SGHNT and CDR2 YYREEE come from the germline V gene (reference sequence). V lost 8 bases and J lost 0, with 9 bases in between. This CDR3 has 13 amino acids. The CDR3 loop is CASRQDSYNEQFF. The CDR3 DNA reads TGTGCCAGTAGACAGGACTCCTACAATGAGCAGTTCTTC.

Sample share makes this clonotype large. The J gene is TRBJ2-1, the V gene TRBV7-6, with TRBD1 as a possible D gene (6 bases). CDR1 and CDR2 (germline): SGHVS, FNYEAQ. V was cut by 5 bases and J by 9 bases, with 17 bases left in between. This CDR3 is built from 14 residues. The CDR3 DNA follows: TGTGCCAGCAGCACTTTGGACAGTCAGGGTGAGCAGTTCTTC. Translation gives CASSTLDSQGEQFF.

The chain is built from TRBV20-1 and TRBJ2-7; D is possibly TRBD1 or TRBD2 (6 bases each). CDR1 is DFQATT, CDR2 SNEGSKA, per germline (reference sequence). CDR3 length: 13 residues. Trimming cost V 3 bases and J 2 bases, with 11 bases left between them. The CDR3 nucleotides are TGCAGTGCTAGTAGCGGACAGACCTACGAGCAGTACTTC. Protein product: CSASSGQTYEQYF.

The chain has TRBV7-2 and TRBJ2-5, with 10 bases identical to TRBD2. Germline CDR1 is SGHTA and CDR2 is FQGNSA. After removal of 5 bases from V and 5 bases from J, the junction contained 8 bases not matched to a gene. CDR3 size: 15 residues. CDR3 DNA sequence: TGTGCCAGCAGCACAGCAGCGGGGGGGCCCGAGACCCAGTACTTC. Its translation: CASSTAAGGPETQYF. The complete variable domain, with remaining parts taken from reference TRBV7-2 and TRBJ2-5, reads GAGVSQSPSNKVTEKGKDVELRCDPISGHTALYWYRQSLGQGLEFLIYFQGNSAPDKSGLPSDRFSAERTGGSVSTLTIQRTQQEDSAVYLCASSTAAGGPETQYFGPGTRLLVL.

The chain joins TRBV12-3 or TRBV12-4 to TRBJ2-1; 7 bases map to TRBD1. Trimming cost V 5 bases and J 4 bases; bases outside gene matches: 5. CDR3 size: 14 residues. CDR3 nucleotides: TGTGCCAGCAGTCGTCCGGGACAGTACAATGAGCAGTTCTTC. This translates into CASSRPGQYNEQFF.

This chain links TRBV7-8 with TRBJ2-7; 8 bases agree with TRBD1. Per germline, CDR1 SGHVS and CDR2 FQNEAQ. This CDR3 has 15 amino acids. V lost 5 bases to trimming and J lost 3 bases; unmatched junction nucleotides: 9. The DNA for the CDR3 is TGTGCCAGCAGCCCACGGACAGGGACCATCTACGAGCAGTACTTC. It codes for CASSPRTGTIYEQYF.